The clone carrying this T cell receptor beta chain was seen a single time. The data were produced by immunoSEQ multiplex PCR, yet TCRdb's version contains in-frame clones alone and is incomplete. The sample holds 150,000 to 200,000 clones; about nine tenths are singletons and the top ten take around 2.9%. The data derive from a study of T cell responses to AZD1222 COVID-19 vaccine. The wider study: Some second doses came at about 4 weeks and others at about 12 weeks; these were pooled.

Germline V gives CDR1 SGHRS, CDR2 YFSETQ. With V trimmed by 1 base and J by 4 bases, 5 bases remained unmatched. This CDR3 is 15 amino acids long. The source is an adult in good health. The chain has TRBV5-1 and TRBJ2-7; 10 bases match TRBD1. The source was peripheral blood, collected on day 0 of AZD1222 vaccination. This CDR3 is CASSLSAGQGYEQYF. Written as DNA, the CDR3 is TGCGCCAGCAGCTTGAGTGCGGGACAGGGGTACGAGCAGTACTTC.